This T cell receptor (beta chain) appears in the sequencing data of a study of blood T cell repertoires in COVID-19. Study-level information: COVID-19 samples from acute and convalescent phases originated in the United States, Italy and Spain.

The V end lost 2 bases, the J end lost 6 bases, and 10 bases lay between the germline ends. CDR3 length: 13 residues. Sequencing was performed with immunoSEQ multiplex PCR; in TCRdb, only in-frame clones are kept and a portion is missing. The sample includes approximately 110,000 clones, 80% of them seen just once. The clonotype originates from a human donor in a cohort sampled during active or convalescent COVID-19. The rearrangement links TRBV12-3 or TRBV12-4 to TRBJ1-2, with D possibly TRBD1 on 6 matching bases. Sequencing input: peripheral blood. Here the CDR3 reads CASSLWGGHGYTF. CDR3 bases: TGTGCCAGCAGTTTATGGGGGGGCCATGGCTACACCTTC.